This TCR beta chain is drawn from a study of blood T cells in healthy people across ages. A second PCR, run for 7 to 11 cycles, used a sample-barcoded 5' primer plus a J-beta primer mix. TCRdb itself ran the 5' RACE reads through MiXCR, one entry per CDR3 protein. The sample shows some 800,000 distinct CDR3 sequences, approximately 48% of them seen only once. The CDR3 sequence is 15 residues long. From germline, CDR1 is SGHNT and CDR2 YYREEE (reference sequence). The sample taken for sequencing was blood. This TCR was recovered from a man between 60 and 75 years old in good health. The chain employs TRBV5-4 and TRBJ2-7; D possibly corresponds to TRBD2 (7 bases). The J call may be incorrect, as the DNA end agrees better with TRBJ2-5. The DNA of the CDR3 is TGTGCCAGCAGCTCGACAAGGGGGGGAGAAGAGACCCAGTACTTC. This codes for CASSSTRGGEETQYF.